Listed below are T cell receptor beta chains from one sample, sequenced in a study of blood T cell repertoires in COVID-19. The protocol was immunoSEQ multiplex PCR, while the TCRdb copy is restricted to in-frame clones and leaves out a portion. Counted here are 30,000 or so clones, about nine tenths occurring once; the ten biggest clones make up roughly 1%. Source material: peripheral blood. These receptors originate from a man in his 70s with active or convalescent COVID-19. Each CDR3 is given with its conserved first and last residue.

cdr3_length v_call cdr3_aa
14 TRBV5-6 CASSFQEGGYGYTF
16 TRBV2 CASSEAGGSGKNEQFF
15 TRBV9 CASSTATVMNTEAFF
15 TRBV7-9 CASSLGTVSYNEQFF
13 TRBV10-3 CATLGSWGNTIYF
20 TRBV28 CASSLVVSGLSYSGANVLTF
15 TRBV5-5 CASSSTGTGNYGYTF
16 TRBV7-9 CASSLNLAGGLNEQFF
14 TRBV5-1 CASGEGTNYNEQFF
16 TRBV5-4 CASSWVGQGWNQPQHF
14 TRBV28 CASRFEISGNTIYF
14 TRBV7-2 CASSLGQGRNGYTF
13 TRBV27 CASRREVVTEAFF
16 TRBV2 CASTPAGLAGTGELFF
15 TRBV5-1 CASSSAGLRADTQYF
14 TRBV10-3 CAISEGGGQETQYF
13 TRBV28 CASSLGRGNTIYF
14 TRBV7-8 CASSSDSFNSPLHF
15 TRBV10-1 CASCSLQGLGSPLHF
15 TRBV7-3 CASSRGRSSYNEQFF
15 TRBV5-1 CASSSGQTSYNEQFF
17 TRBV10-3 CAISERLAGSGPDTQYF
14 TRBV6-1 CASSENRGYPEAFF
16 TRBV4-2 CASSQWDSNSNQPQHF
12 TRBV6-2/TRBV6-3 CASSLSRVELFF
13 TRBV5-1 CASSVQGDYGYTF
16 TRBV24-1 CATSDPGTGLNQPQHF
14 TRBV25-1 CASSVTTGFYEQYF
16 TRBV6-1 CASSEIGLPANYGYTF
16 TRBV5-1 CASSQGARPGRETQYF
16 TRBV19 CASSVGTGSSYNEQFF
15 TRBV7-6 CASSLAEGGGGGYTF
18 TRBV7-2 CASSPDPTGVGSGNTIYF
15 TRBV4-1 CASSLGLAGASEQYF
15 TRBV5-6 CASSFRFSPGEGYTF
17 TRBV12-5 CASGLWGRGNSNQPQHF
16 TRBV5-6 CASSQLDRGGNTEAFF
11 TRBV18 CATYRTDTQYF
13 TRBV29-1 CSVKTGINQPQHF
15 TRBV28 CASRQWTGKSYEQYF
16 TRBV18 CASSPPGGGSYNEQFF
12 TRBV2 CASSGSGYGYTF
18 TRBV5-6 CASSLEVQGRGAKNIQYF
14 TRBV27 CASKMGLAVQTQYF
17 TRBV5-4 CASSLVAGGGALNTQYF
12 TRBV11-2 CASSTGTPVRYF
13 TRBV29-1 CSVGQGNNYGYTF
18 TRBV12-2 CASRLCCMIRTGSYEQYF
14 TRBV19 CASSIYSIADTQYF
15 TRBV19 CASTRRDTMNTEAFF
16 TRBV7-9 CASSSPPGISGNTIYF
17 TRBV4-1 CASSQDRTDGPWQPQHF
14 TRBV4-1 CASSRGTANTEAFF
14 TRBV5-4 CASSLARETDTQYF
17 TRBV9 CASSVVQGGAGANVLTF